This T cell receptor beta chain stems from a study of cytomegalovirus exposure and HLA in healthy donors. The overall study: The roughly 100 million unique TCR beta sequences, from roughly 170 million T cells, were found by an earlier analysis.

Findings and caveats of the study: The records held CMV serostatus as the only immune exposure information.

This PCR relied on a set of 60 Vbeta primers and 13 Jbeta primers. TCRdb keeps only in-frame clones here, not all; method: immunoSEQ multiplex PCR. Its table lists tens of thousands of clones. Concerning this clone itself: Its specificity is unknown.

The sequence came from a man aged 45-60 years in good health and CMV-seronegative. Input material: PBMCs.

CDR3 sequence reads: CASSGTGRVYSPLHF. Written as DNA, the CDR3 is TGTGCCAGCAGCGGGACAGGGAGAGTGTATTCACCCCTCCACTTT. The V call is TRBV9, the J call TRBJ1-6; 8 positions match TRBD1. V shed 3 bases and J 8 bases; nucleotides not matched to a gene: 7. CDR1 and CDR2 (germline): SGDLS, YYNGEE. The CDR3 consists of 15 residues.